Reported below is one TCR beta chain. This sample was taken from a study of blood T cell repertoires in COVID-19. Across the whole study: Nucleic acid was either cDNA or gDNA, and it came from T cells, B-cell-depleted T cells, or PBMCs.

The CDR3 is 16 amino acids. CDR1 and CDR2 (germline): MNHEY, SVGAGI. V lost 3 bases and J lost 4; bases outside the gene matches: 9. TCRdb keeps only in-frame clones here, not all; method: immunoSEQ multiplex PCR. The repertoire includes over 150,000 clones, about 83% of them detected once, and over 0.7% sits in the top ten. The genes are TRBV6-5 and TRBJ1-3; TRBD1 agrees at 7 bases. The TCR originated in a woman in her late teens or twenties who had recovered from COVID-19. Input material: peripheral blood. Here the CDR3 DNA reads TGTGCCAGCAGTTATTCTGACAGGGTGCGGGGAAACACCATATATTTT. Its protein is CASSYSDRVRGNTIYF.